These 8 T cell receptor beta chains were all obtained from the same sample, sequenced in a study of beta chain features in type 1 diabetes. The authors reverse transcribed all of the isolated RNA, so sequencing captured expressed TCRB transcripts. The method was immunoSEQ multiplex PCR; TCRdb's version includes in-frame clones alone and lacks a portion of them. The sample lists around 500,000 clones; around 30% were seen once. Sequences were obtained from naive CD4+ T cells from blood. The source is a man aged 18 to 30 in good health.

A few counts support this clone. This chain joins TRBV30 and TRBJ1-4; D remains ambiguous. The CDR3 runs to 14 residues. Per germline, CDR1 GTSNPN and CDR2 SVGIG (reference sequence). V was cut by 5 bases and J by 7 bases, with 17 bases left in between. The DNA of the CDR3 is TGTGCCTGGGGAACCGCACCTTTAGGTGAAAAACTGTTTTTT. Residues: CAWGTAPLGEKLFF. Variable domain in full (rest from reference TRBV30 and TRBJ1-4): SQTIHQWPATLVQPVGSPLSLECTVEGTSNPNLYWYRQAAGRGLQLLFYSVGIGQISSEVPQNLSASRPQDRQFILSSKKLLLSDSGFYLCAWGTAPLGEKLFFGSGTQLSVL.

V is TRBV10-3 and J is TRBJ2-2; 7 nucleotides agree with TRBD2. The V gene's germline CDR1 is ENHRY and CDR2 SYGVKD. The CDR3 covers 15 residues. V shed 4 bases and J 4 bases; nucleotides not matched to a gene: 6. CDR3 loop: CAISGREAGTGELFF. The CDR3 DNA is TGTGCCATCAGTGGCCGGGAGGCTGGCACCGGGGAGCTGTTTTTT.

V and J are TRBV7-9 and TRBJ2-3, with 7 positions matching TRBD1. V lost 6 bases to trimming and J lost 3 bases; unmatched junction nucleotides: 12. CDR3 size: 16 residues. Looked up from germline, CDR1 is SEHNR and CDR2 is FQNEAQ (reference sequence). CDR3 sequence: CASSYRGLGDTDTQYF. In nucleotides, the CDR3 is TGTGCCAGCAGTTACAGGGGCCTAGGAGATACAGATACGCAGTATTTT.

This sequence joins TRBV15 and TRBJ2-7; tentative D call: TRBD1 (6 bases). Deletions cut 5 bases from V and 3 bases from J, with 23 bases between. The CDR3 is made up of 17 amino acids. The germline V gene encodes CDR1 LNHNV and CDR2 YYDKDF (reference sequence). The CDR3 is CATSPRQEAGAGYEQYF. The CDR3 region has the DNA TGTGCCACCAGCCCCCGTCAGGAGGCAGGGGCCGGCTACGAGCAGTACTTC.

This clone showed up just a few times. The rearrangement joins TRBV7-6 to TRBJ2-5; D is undetermined. This CDR3 has 13 amino acids. Trimming removed 2 bases from V and 5 bases from J, with 9 bases in between. Looked up from germline, CDR1 is SGHVS and CDR2 is FNYEAQ. The chain's CDR3 is CASSLSGVETQYF. CDR3 nucleotides: TGTGCCAGCAGCTTATCTGGGGTGGAGACCCAGTACTTC.

The rearrangement joins TRBV4-1 to TRBJ2-5; D might be TRBD1 or TRBD2, each matching 5 bases. The CDR3 totals 16 residues. Looked up from germline, CDR1 is MGHRA and CDR2 is YSYEKL. With 3 bases removed from V and 2 bases from J, the gap between germline ends came to 16 bases. For the CDR3, the DNA is TGCGCCAGCAGCCAGACCCTCCGGGACGGACAAGAGACCCAGTACTTC. Residues: CASSQTLRDGQETQYF.

Written as DNA, the CDR3 is TGCAGCGCCGTAAGCCGGGACAGGGGGCTTGGTGGCTACACCTTC. As protein: CSAVSRDRGLGGYTF. The chain recombines TRBV29-1 with TRBJ1-2; 12 bases map to TRBD1. J gave up 7 bases and V 7 bases, and 13 bases lay outside the gene matches. This CDR3 is 15 amino acids long. From germline, CDR1 is SQVTM and CDR2 ANQGSEA. Using reference TRBV29-1 and TRBJ1-2 for the parts outside the CDR3, the full variable domain is SAVISQKPSRDICQRGTSLTIQCQVDSQVTMMFWYRQQPGQSLTLIATANQGSEATYESGFVIDKFPISRPNLTFSTLTVSNMSPEDSSIYLCSAVSRDRGLGGYTFGSGTRLTVV.

This clone was seen more than once but under ten times. The chain joins TRBV18 to TRBJ2-7, with TRBD1 matching over 9 bases. In germline, CDR1 is KGHSH, CDR2 LQKENI. Trimming cost V 2 bases and J 1 base; bases outside gene matches: 3. The CDR3 totals 15 residues. The CDR3 region is CASSPVGQGSYEQYF. The CDR3 DNA sequence: TGTGCCAGCTCACCAGTTGGACAGGGGTCCTACGAGCAGTACTTC.